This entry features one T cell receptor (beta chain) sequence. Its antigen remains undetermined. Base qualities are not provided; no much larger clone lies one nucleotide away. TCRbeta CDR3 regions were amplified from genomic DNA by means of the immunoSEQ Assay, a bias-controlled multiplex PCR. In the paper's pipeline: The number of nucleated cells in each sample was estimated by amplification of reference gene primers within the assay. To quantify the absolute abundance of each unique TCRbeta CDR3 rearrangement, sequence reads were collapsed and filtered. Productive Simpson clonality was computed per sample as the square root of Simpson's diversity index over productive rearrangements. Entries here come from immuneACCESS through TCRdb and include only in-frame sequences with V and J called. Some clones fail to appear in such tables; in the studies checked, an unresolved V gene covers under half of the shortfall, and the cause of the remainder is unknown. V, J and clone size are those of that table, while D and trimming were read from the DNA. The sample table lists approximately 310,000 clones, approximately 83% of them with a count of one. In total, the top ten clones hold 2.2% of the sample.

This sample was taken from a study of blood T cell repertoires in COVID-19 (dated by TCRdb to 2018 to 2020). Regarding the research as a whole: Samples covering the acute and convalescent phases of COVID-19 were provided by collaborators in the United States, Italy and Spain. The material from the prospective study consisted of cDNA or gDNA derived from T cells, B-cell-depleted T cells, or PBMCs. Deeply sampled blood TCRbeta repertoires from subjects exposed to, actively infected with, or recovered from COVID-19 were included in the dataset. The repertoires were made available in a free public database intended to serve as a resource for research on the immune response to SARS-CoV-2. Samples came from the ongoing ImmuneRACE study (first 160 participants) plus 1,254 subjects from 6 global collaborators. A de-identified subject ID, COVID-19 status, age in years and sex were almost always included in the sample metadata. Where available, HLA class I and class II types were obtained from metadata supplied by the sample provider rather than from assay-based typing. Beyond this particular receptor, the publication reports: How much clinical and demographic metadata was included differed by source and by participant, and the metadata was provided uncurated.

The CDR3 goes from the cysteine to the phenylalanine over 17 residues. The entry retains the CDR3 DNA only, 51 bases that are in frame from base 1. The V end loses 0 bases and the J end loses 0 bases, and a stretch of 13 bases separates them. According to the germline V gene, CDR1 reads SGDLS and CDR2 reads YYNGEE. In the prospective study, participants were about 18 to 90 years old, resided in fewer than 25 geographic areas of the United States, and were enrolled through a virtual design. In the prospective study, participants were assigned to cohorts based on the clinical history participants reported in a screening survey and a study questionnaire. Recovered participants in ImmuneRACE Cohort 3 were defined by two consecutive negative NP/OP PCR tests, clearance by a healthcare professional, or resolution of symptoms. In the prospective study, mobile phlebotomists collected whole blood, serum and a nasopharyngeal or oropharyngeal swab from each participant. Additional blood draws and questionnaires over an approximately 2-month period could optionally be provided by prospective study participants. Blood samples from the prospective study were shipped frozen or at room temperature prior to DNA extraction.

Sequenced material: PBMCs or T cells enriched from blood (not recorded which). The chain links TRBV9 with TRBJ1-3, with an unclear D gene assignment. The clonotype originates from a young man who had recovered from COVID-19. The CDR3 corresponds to CASSVAGGWSSGNTIYF. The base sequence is TGTGCCAGCAGCGTAGCTGGCGGGTGGAGCTCTGGAAACACCATATATTTT.